Below, 14 T cell receptor beta chains from the same sample are listed, as sequenced in a study of CD8 T cells in Susac syndrome. Random hexamers were used to reverse transcribe 0.5 to 1 ug of RNA. TCRdb fed the immunoSEQ multiplex PCR reads into MiXCR, producing one record per CDR3 protein. The sample shows approximately 110,000 distinct CDR3 sequences, about 95% of them seen only once. Source material: CD4+ T cells from PBMCs. The receptors were gathered from a human donor in good health.

This chain links TRBV20-1 with TRBJ2-7; TRBD1 matches 8 bases. The CDR3 contains 13 residues. Germline CDR1 DFQATT, CDR2 SNEGSKA (reference sequence). J lost 2 bases, V lost 5 bases, and 5 bases had no gene match. CDR3 in DNA: TGCAGTGCTCCTTTGACAGGGGCCTACGAGCAGTACTTC. It codes for CSAPLTGAYEQYF.

V gene TRBV18 combines with J gene TRBJ1-1; the D is unclear. Deletions cut 5 bases from V and 1 base from J, with 17 bases between. Per the germline V gene, CDR1 is KGHSH and CDR2 is LQKENI. This CDR3 spans 16 amino acids. CDR3 protein: CASSALLPSSNTEAFF. In DNA, the CDR3 is TGTGCCAGCTCAGCCCTACTTCCTTCCTCGAACACTGAAGCTTTCTTT. Full variable domain (remainder filled in from reference TRBV18 and TRBJ1-1): NAGVMQNPRHLVRRRGQEARLRCSPMKGHSHVYWYRQLPEEGLKFMVYLQKENIIDESGMPKERFSAEFPKEGPSILRIQQVVRGDSAAYFCASSALLPSSNTEAFFGQGTRLTVV.

The V and J genes are TRBV7-2 and TRBJ2-5, with D unclear. The CDR3 is 17 amino acids. Trimming took 5 bases from V and 1 from J, leaving 20 bases between them. In germline, CDR1 is SGHTA, CDR2 FQGNSA. As DNA, the CDR3 is TGTGCCAGCAGCCCCACCCCTGGGCCCCCAGTCCAAGAGACCCAGTACTTC. Its protein product is CASSPTPGPPVQETQYF.

The chain uses TRBV6-5 and TRBJ2-3; D call uncertain. The CDR3 spans 14 residues. Germline CDR1 reads MNHEY; CDR2 reads SVGAGI. V was pared by 4 bases and J by 6 bases, with 14 bases between. CDR3 in amino acids: CASSSGLSSDTQYF. Written as DNA, the CDR3 is TGTGCCAGCAGTTCGGGCCTCTCGTCTGATACGCAGTATTTT.

This chain connects TRBV2 to TRBJ2-1; 11 nucleotides match TRBD2. There are 16 residues in the CDR3. Germline loops: CDR1 SNHLY, CDR2 FYNNEI. The trim removed 5 bases at V and 0 bases at J, leaving 3 bases unmatched. The DNA for the CDR3 is TGTGCCAGCAGTCGACTAGCGGGACTCTCCTACAATGAGCAGTTCTTC. Residues: CASSRLAGLSYNEQFF. Combining the CDR3 with reference TRBV2 and TRBJ2-1 gives the whole variable domain EPEVTQTPSHQVTQMGQEVILRCVPISNHLYFYWYRQILGQKVEFLVSFYNNEISEKSEIFDDQFSVERPDGSNFTLKIRSTKLEDSAMYFCASSRLAGLSYNEQFFGPGTRLTVL.

The CDR3 bases are TGTGCCAGCAGTCCGCGGACGGGCTCCTACGAGCAGTACTTC. It translates to CASSPRTGSYEQYF. J is TRBJ2-7 and V is TRBV12-3 or TRBV12-4; D gene ambiguous. The CDR3 has 14 amino acids. Trimming pared 5 bases from V and 0 bases from J, leaving 11 bases between.

The chain is built from TRBV13 and TRBJ1-3; tentative D call: TRBD1 (6 bases). V gave up 5 bases and J gave up 4 bases, with 18 bases separating them. Per germline, CDR1 PRHDT and CDR2 FYEKMQ (reference sequence). The CDR3 extends over 16 amino acids. The DNA for the CDR3 is TGTGCCAGCAGCCGGCCTCGCAGAGGGACAGGAAACACCATATATTTT. This codes for CASSRPRRGTGNTIYF.

The chain joins TRBV19 to TRBJ2-1, with 8 nucleotides matching TRBD2. The V segment lost 4 bases and the J segment 5 bases; nucleotides outside the gene matches: 13. The CDR3 sequence is 17 residues long. The V gene's germline CDR1 is LNHDA and CDR2 SQIVND (reference sequence). CDR3 DNA: TGTGCCAGTAGTACTCAACCCACTAGCGGACCGAACAATGAGCAGTTCTTC. As protein: CASSTQPTSGPNNEQFF.

The genes are TRBV3-1 and TRBJ1-1; maybe TRBD1 (5 bases). V shed 1 base and J shed 6 bases, with 12 bases lying between them. The CDR3 is 14 amino acids. Germline V gene data show CDR1 as LGHDT and CDR2 as YNNKEL (reference sequence). The CDR3 reads CASSQGRTWPEAFF. CDR3 nucleotides: TGTGCCAGCAGCCAAGGGAGGACATGGCCTGAAGCTTTCTTT.

This sequence joins TRBV29-1 and TRBJ1-3; 9 bases agree with TRBD1. CDR1 is SQVTM, CDR2 ANQGSEA, per germline. The CDR3 totals 17 residues. The V segment lost 6 bases and the J segment 4 bases; nucleotides outside the gene matches: 16. DNA for the CDR3: TGCAGCGTCCAAGGGACAGGGTCCACCCGGCCGGGAAACACCATATATTTT. Amino acid sequence: CSVQGTGSTRPGNTIYF. Based on the CDR3 plus reference TRBV29-1 and TRBJ1-3, the full variable domain is SAVISQKPSRDICQRGTSLTIQCQVDSQVTMMFWYRQQPGQSLTLIATANQGSEATYESGFVIDKFPISRPNLTFSTLTVSNMSPEDSSIYLCSVQGTGSTRPGNTIYFGEGSWLTVV.

The chain joins TRBV7-7 to TRBJ2-3; a weak D match, TRBD1 (5 bases). V dropped 0 bases and J dropped 2 bases, with 15 bases sitting between them. Germline V gives CDR1 SSHAT, CDR2 FNYEAQ (reference sequence). The CDR3 has 17 amino acids. The CDR3 protein is CASSLAVAGKLTDTQYF. The CDR3 nucleotides are TGTGCCAGCAGCTTAGCGGTGGCAGGGAAGCTCACAGATACGCAGTATTTT.

This chain joins TRBV20-1 and TRBJ2-2; 7 nucleotides line up with TRBD2. The germline CDR1 and CDR2 sequences are DFQATT and SNEGSKA (reference sequence). The junction had 14 bases not matched to a gene; V was cut back by 7 bases and J by 6 bases. The CDR3 totals 15 residues. CDR3 coding DNA: TGCAGTGTGCGCAAGCGGGGATTAGGGCCCGGGGAGCTGTTTTTT. Protein: CSVRKRGLGPGELFF.

V and J are TRBV5-1 and TRBJ2-7; 7 bases fit TRBD1. Germline V gene lookup returns CDR1 SGHRS and CDR2 YFSETQ. This CDR3 contains 13 residues. V was clipped by 4 bases and J by 2 bases; unmatched bases: 3. CDR3 protein: CASSQGQPYEQYF. In DNA, the CDR3 is TGCGCCAGCAGCCAGGGACAGCCCTACGAGCAGTACTTC.

The rearrangement links TRBV4-3 to TRBJ2-7; D might be TRBD1 or TRBD2, each matching 5 bases. The CDR3 has 15 residues. Looked up from germline, CDR1 is LGHNA and CDR2 is YSLEER. V was shortened by 4 bases and J by 0 bases, with 13 bases between the two germline ends. CDR3 sequence reads: CASSPERGPSYEQYF. The CDR3 DNA follows: TGCGCCAGCAGCCCAGAGAGGGGACCCTCCTACGAGCAGTACTTC.